These 19 T cell receptor beta chains share one sample of origin, sequenced in a study of blood T cell repertoires in COVID-19. TCRdb's table, derived via immunoSEQ multiplex PCR, lists solely in-frame clones and lacks some. The table has under 150,000 clones, under 85% seen once. The sequencing input was peripheral blood. The receptors here all came from a human donor in a cohort sampled during active COVID-19.

The gene calls are TRBV4-2 and TRBJ1-2; D possibly corresponds to TRBD1 (6 bases). Trimming shortened V by 0 bases and J by 8 bases, and 13 bases separated the two germline ends. CDR3 size: 14 residues. Germline V CDR1 and CDR2: LGHNA, YNFKEQ. CDR3 coding DNA: TGTGCCAGCAGCCAAGAGTCGGCAGGGGAAGGCTACACCTTC. Protein: CASSQESAGEGYTF.

This CDR3 is CASSLERGDRGHGFGYTF. Here the CDR3 DNA reads TGTGCCAGCAGCTTGGAGCGGGGGGACAGGGGGCATGGATTTGGCTACACCTTC. V usage is TRBV5-4 and J usage is TRBJ1-2, with TRBD1 identical over 12 bases. The V segment lost 0 bases and the J segment 7 bases; nucleotides outside the gene matches: 13. CDR3 size: 18 residues. Germline values: CDR1 SGHNT, CDR2 YYREEE (reference sequence). The whole variable domain, remainder taken from reference TRBV5-4 and TRBJ1-2, is ETGVTQSPTHLIKTRGQQVTLRCSSQSGHNTVSWYQQALGQGPQFIFQYYREEENGRGNFPPRFSGLQFPNYSSELNVNALELDDSALYLCASSLERGDRGHGFGYTFGSGTRLTVV.

In nucleotides, the CDR3 is TGTGCCAGCAGTGAAGTCTTAGGGGTCGGAAATCAGCCCCAGCATTTT. Translation: CASSEVLGVGNQPQHF. The rearrangement links TRBV2 to TRBJ1-5; tentatively, D is TRBD1 (5 bases). CDR1 and CDR2 from the germline V gene are SNHLY and FYNNEI. Trimming cost V 1 base and J 4 bases, with 14 bases left between them. The CDR3 has 16 amino acids.

This rearrangement joins TRBV6-2 or TRBV6-3 to TRBJ2-6, with unresolved D. The CDR3 sequence is 13 residues long. Between the trimmed V and J ends, which lost 4 bases and 3 bases, there was a span of 4 bases. Germline loops: CDR1 MNHEY, CDR2 SVGEGT. The CDR3 is CASSSGGANVLTF. The CDR3 DNA sequence: TGTGCCAGCAGTTCGGGTGGGGCCAACGTCCTGACTTTC.

The J gene is TRBJ2-1, the V gene TRBV5-1; perhaps TRBD2 as D (5 bases). Trimming shortened V by 4 bases and J by 7 bases, and 12 bases separated the two germline ends. This CDR3 comprises 13 residues. The germline V gene has CDR1 SGHRS and CDR2 YFSETQ. CDR3 sequence reads: CASSIGSQNEQFF. In nucleotides, the CDR3 is TGCGCCAGCAGCATAGGGAGTCAAAATGAGCAGTTCTTC.

Worth noting for this clone: Different DNA sequences within this sample yield the same CDR3. The rearrangement uses TRBV5-1 and TRBJ2-3, with 9 bases identical to TRBD2. The CDR3 is made up of 15 amino acids. Losses at the gene ends were 4 bases for V and 1 base for J; bases not matched to a gene: 4. Germline assignment: CDR1 SGHRS and CDR2 YFSETQ. The CDR3 sequence: CASSPLAGGTDTQYF. CDR3 in DNA: TGCGCCAGCAGCCCCTTAGCGGGGGGCACAGATACGCAGTATTTT.

V gene TRBV6-2 or TRBV6-3 combines with J gene TRBJ2-5, with a possible D match to TRBD2 (5 bases). Deletions cut 4 bases from V and 8 bases from J, with 17 bases between. From germline, CDR1 is MNHEY and CDR2 SVGEGT. CDR3 size: 14 residues. The DNA for the CDR3 is TGTGCCAGCAGTTCTCTCGGACTGGCTGGAACCCAGTACTTC. It is translated as CASSSLGLAGTQYF.

The rearrangement joins TRBV19 to TRBJ1-5, with a possible D match to TRBD1 (5 bases). This CDR3 comprises 15 residues. CDR1 and CDR2 (germline): LNHDA, SQIVND (reference sequence). V shed 6 bases and J shed 3 bases, with 15 bases lying between them. CDR3 bases: TGTGCCAGTAGGGCTAAAACAGGATACAATCAGCCCCAGCATTTT. Translating gives CASRAKTGYNQPQHF. Together with reference TRBV19 and TRBJ1-5, the CDR3 gives the full variable domain: DGGITQSPKYLFRKEGQNVTLSCEQNLNHDAMYWYRQDPGQGLRLIYYSQIVNDFQKGDIAEGYSVSREKKESFPLTVTSAQKNPTAFYLCASRAKTGYNQPQHFGDGTRLSIL.

V is TRBV9 and J is TRBJ1-4; TRBD1 agrees at 9 bases. The V segment lost 4 bases and the J segment 7 bases; nucleotides outside the gene matches: 5. The germline CDR1 and CDR2 sequences are SGDLS and YYNGEE. The CDR3 loop spans 14 amino acids. CDR3 loop: CASSSSTGGEKLFF. The CDR3 bases are TGTGCCAGCAGCTCATCGACAGGGGGTGAAAAACTGTTTTTT.

V and J are TRBV7-2 and TRBJ2-3; 8 bases agree with TRBD2. V gave up 1 base and J gave up 3 bases; unmatched junction bases: 3. Germline CDR1 SGHTA, CDR2 FQGNSA. This CDR3 has 15 residues. The CDR3 DNA sequence: TGTGCCAGCAGCTTAGACGGGGGGGTAACAGATACGCAGTATTTT. Protein sequence: CASSLDGGVTDTQYF. Combining the CDR3 with reference TRBV7-2 and TRBJ2-3 gives the whole variable domain GAGVSQSPSNKVTEKGKDVELRCDPISGHTALYWYRQSLGQGLEFLIYFQGNSAPDKSGLPSDRFSAERTGGSVSTLTIQRTQQEDSAVYLCASSLDGGVTDTQYFGPGTRLTVL.

This clone was recorded once. V is TRBV19 and J is TRBJ2-1; a possible D gene is TRBD2 (6 bases). V was clipped by 5 bases and J by 9 bases, with 11 bases between them. The CDR3 has 12 amino acids. Per the germline V gene, CDR1 is LNHDA and CDR2 is SQIVND (reference sequence). The CDR3 loop reads CASSSSVGEQFF. The CDR3 DNA reads TGTGCCAGTAGTTCTAGCGTGGGTGAGCAGTTCTTC.

The CDR3, as DNA: TGTGCCAGCAGCTTCCGCGGGGGGATCGGCACAGATACGCAGTATTTT. Amino acid sequence: CASSFRGGIGTDTQYF. The chain has TRBV7-2 and TRBJ2-3, with TRBD2 identical over 8 bases. Per the germline V gene, CDR1 is SGHTA and CDR2 is FQGNSA. With 3 bases clipped from V and 1 base from J, the junction kept 6 bases outside the gene matches. CDR3 length equals 16 residues.

The rearrangement joins TRBV5-1 to TRBJ2-4, with 7 bases aligning to TRBD2. With 2 bases clipped from V and 6 bases from J, the junction kept 11 bases outside the gene matches. This CDR3 has 16 amino acids. Germline loops: CDR1 SGHRS, CDR2 YFSETQ. CDR3 nucleotide sequence: TGCGCCAGCAGCTTTGGACTAGGCCGGGGTGCAAACATTCAGTACTTC. Its protein product is CASSFGLGRGANIQYF.

The chain carries TRBV6-5 and TRBJ1-6; 7 positions agree with TRBD1. This CDR3 is built from 14 residues. Trimming cost V 6 bases and J 7 bases; bases outside gene matches: 6. Germline V lookup: CDR1 MNHEY, CDR2 SVGAGI. CDR3 sequence reads: CASSDRVANSPLHF. In nucleotides, the CDR3 is TGTGCCAGCAGCGACAGGGTTGCCAATTCACCCCTCCACTTT.

The rearrangement joins TRBV5-1 to TRBJ2-5; 9 bases are a match to TRBD2. Germline V gene data show CDR1 as SGHRS and CDR2 as YFSETQ. Trimming removed 0 bases from V and 2 bases from J; junction bases left unmatched: 2. The CDR3 totals 15 residues. Written as DNA, the CDR3 is TGCGCCAGCAGCTTGGGACTAGCGGTTCAAGAGACCCAGTACTTC. Translation gives CASSLGLAVQETQYF.

This clone was recorded only once. This sequence joins TRBV24-1 and TRBJ2-2; TRBD2 is a possible D gene (5 bases). Germline CDR1 reads KGHDR; CDR2 reads SFDVKD. The V and J ends lost 6 bases and 5 bases respectively, with 6 bases between them. The CDR3 contains 12 residues. This chain's CDR3 is CATSRETGELFF. The CDR3 DNA follows: TGTGCCACCAGTCGGGAAACCGGGGAGCTGTTTTTT.

Note on this clone: One end of the junction varies from germline; a read error may be responsible. This rearrangement joins TRBV29-1 to TRBJ1-2, with D perhaps TRBD1 (5 bases). The germline CDR1 and CDR2 sequences are SQVTM and ANQGSEA. This CDR3 is 11 amino acids long. The CDR3 DNA reads TGCAGCGTTGAAGATCTTAGTGCGGGACTCTTC. This codes for CSVEDLSAGLF.

This chain joins TRBV3-1 (or the pseudogene TRBV3-2) and TRBJ1-1; D unresolved. The CDR3 sequence is 14 residues long. Trimming took 4 bases from V and 0 from J, leaving 9 bases between them. Germline assignment: CDR1 LGHDT and CDR2 YNNKEL (reference sequence). CDR3 region: CASSPRKLNTEAFF. The CDR3 coding sequence is TGTGCCAGCAGCCCGCGTAAATTGAACACTGAAGCTTTCTTT.

This CDR3 reads CASSLVPRGGADTQYF. CDR3 DNA sequence: TGTGCCAGCAGCTTGGTACCGCGGGGGGGGGCAGATACGCAGTATTTT. The rearrangement uses TRBV5-4 and TRBJ2-3; TRBD2 aligns across 9 bases. Trimming cost V 0 bases and J 4 bases; bases outside gene matches: 6. The V gene's germline CDR1 is SGHNT and CDR2 YYREEE (reference sequence). The CDR3 totals 16 residues.